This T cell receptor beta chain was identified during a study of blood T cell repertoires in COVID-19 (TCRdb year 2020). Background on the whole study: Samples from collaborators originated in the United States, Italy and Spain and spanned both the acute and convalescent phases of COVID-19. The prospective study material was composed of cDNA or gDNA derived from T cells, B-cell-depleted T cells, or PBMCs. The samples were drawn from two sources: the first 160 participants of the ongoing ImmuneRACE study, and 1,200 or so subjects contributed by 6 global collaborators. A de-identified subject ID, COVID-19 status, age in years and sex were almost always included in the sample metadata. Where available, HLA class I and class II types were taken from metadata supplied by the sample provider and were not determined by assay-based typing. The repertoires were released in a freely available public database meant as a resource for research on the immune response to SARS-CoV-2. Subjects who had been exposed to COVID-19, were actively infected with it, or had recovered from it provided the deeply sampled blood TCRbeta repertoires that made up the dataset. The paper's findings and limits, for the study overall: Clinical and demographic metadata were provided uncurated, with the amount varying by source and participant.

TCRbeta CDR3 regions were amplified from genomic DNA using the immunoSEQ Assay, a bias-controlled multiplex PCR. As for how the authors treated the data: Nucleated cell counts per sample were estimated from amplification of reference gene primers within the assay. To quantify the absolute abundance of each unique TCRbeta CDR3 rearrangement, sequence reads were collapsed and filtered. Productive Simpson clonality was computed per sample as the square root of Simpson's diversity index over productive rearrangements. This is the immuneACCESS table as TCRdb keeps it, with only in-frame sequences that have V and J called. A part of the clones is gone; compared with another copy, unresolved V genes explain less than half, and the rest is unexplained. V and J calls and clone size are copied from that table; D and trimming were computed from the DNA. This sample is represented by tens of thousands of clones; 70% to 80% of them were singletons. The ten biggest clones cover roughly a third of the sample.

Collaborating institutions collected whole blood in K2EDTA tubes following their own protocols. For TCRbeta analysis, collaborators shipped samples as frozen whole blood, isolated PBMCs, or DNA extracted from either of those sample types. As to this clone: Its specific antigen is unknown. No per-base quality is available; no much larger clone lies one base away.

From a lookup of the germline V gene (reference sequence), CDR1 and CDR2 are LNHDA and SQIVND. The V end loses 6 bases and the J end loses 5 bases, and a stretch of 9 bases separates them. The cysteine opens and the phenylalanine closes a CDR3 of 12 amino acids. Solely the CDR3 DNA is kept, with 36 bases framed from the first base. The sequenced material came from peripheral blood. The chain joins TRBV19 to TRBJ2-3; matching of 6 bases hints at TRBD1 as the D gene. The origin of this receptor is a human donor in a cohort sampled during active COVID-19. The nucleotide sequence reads TGTGCCAGTAGAGCAGGGGTAGATACGCAGTATTTT. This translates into CASRAGVDTQYF.